The 24 T cell receptor beta chains presented below share a single source sample, sequenced in a study of blood T cell repertoires in COVID-19. Libraries were prepared by immunoSEQ multiplex PCR; TCRdb keeps only in-frame clonotypes and omits some of them. The sample carries about 670,000 clones, 75% to 90% recorded once. Specimen: peripheral blood. These receptors originate from a woman between 18 and 29 years old with acute or convalescent COVID-19.

The DNA for the CDR3 is TGTGCCAGCAGCCGACAGGGAATCAATGAGCAGTTCTTC. Amino acids: CASSRQGINEQFF. The chain uses TRBV7-6 and TRBJ2-1; 7 bases map to TRBD1. The CDR3 runs to 13 residues. V was clipped by 5 bases and J by 6 bases; unmatched bases: 4. CDR1 is SGHVS and CDR2 is FNYEAQ in the germline V gene.

The V call is TRBV5-1, the J call TRBJ2-3; 8 nucleotides line up with TRBD2. Germline CDR1 reads SGHRS; CDR2 reads YFSETQ. The CDR3 has 14 residues. V lost 6 bases to trimming and J lost 6 bases; unmatched junction nucleotides: 9. CDR3 nucleotides: TGCGCCAGCACACTCGGGGGGGCCGTGGATACGCAGTATTTT. It encodes CASTLGGAVDTQYF. Complete variable domain (other parts from reference TRBV5-1 and TRBJ2-3): KAGVTQTPRYLIKTRGQQVTLSCSPISGHRSVSWYQQTPGQGLQFLFEYFSETQRNKGNFPGRFSGRQFSNSRSEMNVSTLELGDSALYLCASTLGGAVDTQYFGPGTRLTVL.

The rearrangement joins TRBV27 to TRBJ1-5; D is unclear. Germline-derived CDR1 and CDR2 are MNHEY and SMNVEV (reference sequence). The CDR3 is 15 residues long. With 2 bases removed from V and 0 bases from J, the gap between germline ends came to 8 bases. The CDR3 loop reads CASSLRGNSNQPQHF. The CDR3 DNA reads TGTGCCAGCAGTTTAAGAGGGAATAGCAATCAGCCCCAGCATTTT.

The chain joins TRBV18 to TRBJ2-7; D possibly corresponds to TRBD1 (5 bases). The CDR3 is 14 residues long. Germline V gives CDR1 KGHSH, CDR2 LQKENI. Trimming removed 1 base at V and 3 bases at J, with 10 bases between. The CDR3 loop is CASSPQKGLYEQYF. Here the CDR3 DNA reads TGTGCCAGCTCACCACAGAAGGGGCTCTACGAGCAGTACTTC.

For this clone: A read error may account for a junction end that differs from germline. V and J are TRBV18 and TRBJ1-4; 7 bases line up with TRBD1. CDR1 KGHSH and CDR2 LQKENI come from the germline V gene. The CDR3 has 15 amino acids. The DNA of the CDR3 is TGTGCCAGCTCACCTAACAGGGGCCCAAATGAAAAGCTGTTTTTT. Its protein product is CASSPNRGPNEKLFF.

The chain uses TRBV30 and TRBJ1-5; D gene uncertain. V was clipped by 2 bases and J by 3 bases, with 11 bases between them. The CDR3 has 14 amino acids. Germline values: CDR1 GTSNPN, CDR2 SVGIG (reference sequence). The CDR3: CAWSIRQVNQPQHF. The CDR3 DNA is TGTGCCTGGAGTATTAGGCAGGTCAATCAGCCCCAGCATTTT.

V usage is TRBV11-2 and J usage is TRBJ2-1; TRBD1 matches at 9 bases. Unmatched junction bases numbered 6, after V lost 5 bases and J lost 7 bases. This CDR3 is built from 14 residues. Germline CDR1 and CDR2: SGHAT and FQNNGV. CDR3 sequence (DNA): TGTGCCAGCAGCCTAGTGGACAGGGGTAATGAGCAGTTCTTC. Its translation is CASSLVDRGNEQFF.

V gene TRBV19 combines with J gene TRBJ1-2, with D unresolved. This CDR3 region has 12 residues. Germline V lookup: CDR1 LNHDA, CDR2 SQIVND (reference sequence). Trimming removed 5 bases from V and 6 bases from J, with 10 bases in between. CDR3 in DNA: TGTGCCAGTAGTGGTCGGGGTAATGGCTACACCTTC. This translates into CASSGRGNGYTF.

V and J are TRBV27 and TRBJ1-4; D possibly corresponds to TRBD1 (6 bases). The germline CDR1 and CDR2 sequences are MNHEY and SMNVEV (reference sequence). The CDR3 has 15 amino acids. V was cut by 2 bases and J by 8 bases, with 15 bases left in between. The CDR3: CASSLKDSLREKLFF. Here the CDR3 DNA reads TGTGCCAGCAGTTTAAAGGACAGCCTTAGGGAAAAACTGTTTTTT.

The V gene is TRBV5-4, the J gene TRBJ1-6; 7 positions match TRBD1. Losses at the gene ends were 4 bases for V and 8 bases for J; bases not matched to a gene: 6. The V gene's germline CDR1 is SGHNT and CDR2 YYREEE (reference sequence). The CDR3 is made up of 14 amino acids. The CDR3: CASSMTGWDSPLHF. CDR3 coding DNA: TGTGCCAGCAGCATGACAGGGTGGGATTCACCCCTCCACTTT.

The chain's CDR3 is CASSLKSGASLSYEQYF. The DNA for the CDR3 is TGTGCCAGCAGTTTAAAATCGGGCGCTAGCCTTTCCTACGAGCAGTACTTC. The genes are TRBV27 and TRBJ2-7, with D maybe TRBD2 (5 bases). The CDR3 runs 17 residues. Germline CDR1 reads MNHEY; CDR2 reads SMNVEV (reference sequence). Trimming pared 2 bases from V and 1 base from J, leaving 18 bases between.

The V and J genes are TRBV2 and TRBJ1-5; a weak D match, TRBD1 (5 bases). The V and J ends lost 6 bases and 3 bases respectively, with 18 bases between them. Germline V gene sequence: CDR1 SNHLY, CDR2 FYNNEI. The CDR3 has 16 residues. The CDR3 protein is CASRASGGTYNQPQHF. Here the CDR3 DNA reads TGTGCCAGCAGGGCCTCGGGGGGGACCTACAATCAGCCCCAGCATTTT.

The V call is TRBV6-4, the J call TRBJ2-1; D not certain. V dropped 0 bases and J dropped 4 bases, with 10 bases sitting between them. From germline, CDR1 is MRHNA and CDR2 SNTAGT. There are 15 residues in the CDR3. The DNA of the CDR3 is TGTGCCAGCAGTGACTCGCAGGAATCGTACAATGAGCAGTTCTTC. It encodes CASSDSQESYNEQFF.

The chain joins TRBV6-5 to TRBJ1-1, with a tentative D call TRBD1 (5 bases). CDR1 is MNHEY and CDR2 is SVGAGI in the germline V gene. CDR3 length equals 13 residues. V was clipped by 5 bases and J by 1 base, with 8 bases between them. The CDR3 here is CASSTGRNTEAFF. CDR3 DNA sequence: TGTGCCAGCAGTACAGGACGGAACACTGAAGCTTTCTTT.

The CDR3 nucleotides are TGTGCCAGCAGTGAATGGGGGGACAGCCAGCAGTACTTC. Protein sequence: CASSEWGDSQQYF. V and J are TRBV2 and TRBJ2-7, with D possibly matching TRBD1 (7 bases). The length of the CDR3 is 13 residues. V was shortened by 2 bases and J by 8 bases, with 13 bases between the two germline ends. Germline V gene lookup returns CDR1 SNHLY and CDR2 FYNNEI.

The chain uses TRBV5-5 and TRBJ2-7, with no clear D. The germline gives CDR1 SGHKS, CDR2 YYEKEE (reference sequence). This CDR3 comprises 14 residues. V lost 2 bases and J 0 bases, leaving 9 bases between the germline ends. The CDR3 region is CASSFAPSSYEQYF. CDR3 nucleotides: TGTGCCAGCAGCTTCGCGCCGAGCTCCTACGAGCAGTACTTC.

V usage is TRBV24-1 and J usage is TRBJ2-7; 8 positions match TRBD2. J lost 7 bases, V lost 5 bases, and 3 bases had no gene match. Germline CDR1 KGHDR, CDR2 SFDVKD. The CDR3 runs 12 residues. For the CDR3, the DNA is TGTGCCACCAGTGTTCCGGGGGGGGAGCAGTACTTC. This sequence encodes CATSVPGGEQYF.

This chain links TRBV9 with TRBJ2-1, with D possibly being TRBD1 (5 bases). V was trimmed by 0 bases and J by 0 bases, leaving 13 bases between them. The CDR3 is 17 residues long. CDR1 and CDR2 (germline): SGDLS, YYNGEE. In nucleotides, the CDR3 is TGTGCCAGCAGCGTAGAAACAGGCCCTAGCTCCTACAATGAGCAGTTCTTC. It translates to CASSVETGPSSYNEQFF.

V gene TRBV15 combines with J gene TRBJ1-5, with 8 bases that match TRBD1. The CDR3 is 12 amino acids. V lost 9 bases to trimming and J lost 7 bases; unmatched junction nucleotides: 5. Germline values: CDR1 LNHNV, CDR2 YYDKDF (reference sequence). The CDR3 DNA reads as TGTGCCACTCAGGGGGCTGGGCAGCCCCAGCATTTT. Translated: CATQGAGQPQHF.

The chain employs TRBV4-2 and TRBJ1-3; the D gene is possibly TRBD1 (6 bases). Trimming pared 4 bases from V and 4 bases from J, leaving 14 bases between. The CDR3 is 15 residues long. Germline CDR1 and CDR2: LGHNA and YNFKEQ. This CDR3 reads CASSLYGGLGNTIYF. DNA for the CDR3: TGTGCCAGCAGCCTGTACGGGGGGCTCGGAAACACCATATATTTT.

About this clone itself: The sample holds other DNA sequences that translate to the same CDR3. V is TRBV5-5 and J is TRBJ1-4; D remains ambiguous. The V gene lost 2 bases and the J gene lost 8 bases, with 4 bases spanning the gap. The V gene's germline CDR1 is SGHKS and CDR2 YYEKEE (reference sequence). This CDR3 region has 11 residues. In DNA form, the CDR3 reads TGTGCCAGCAGCTTCGGGGAAAAACTGTTTTTT. Amino acids: CASSFGEKLFF. The variable domain in full, with the rest retrieved from reference TRBV5-5 and TRBJ1-4, is DAGVTQSPTHLIKTRGQQVTLRCSPISGHKSVSWYQQVLGQGPQFIFQYYEKEERGRGNFPDRFSARQFPNYSSELNVNALLLGDSALYLCASSFGEKLFFGSGTQLSVL.

This clone was counted many times. The chain has TRBV15 and TRBJ2-3; TRBD2 might be the D (6 bases). The CDR3 loop spans 14 amino acids. Trimming removed 4 bases from V and 3 bases from J, with 11 bases in between. Germline lookup yields CDR1 LNHNV and CDR2 YYDKDF (reference sequence). CDR3 sequence: CATSTGLETDTQYF. The CDR3 DNA reads as TGTGCCACCAGCACGGGACTCGAAACAGATACGCAGTATTTT.

Concerning this clone itself: The sample has other DNA sequences that encode this CDR3 too. The chain joins TRBV7-9 to TRBJ1-1; D call uncertain. With 3 bases removed from V and 0 bases from J, the gap between germline ends came to 8 bases. CDR3 length: 14 residues. Germline V gene lookup returns CDR1 SEHNR and CDR2 FQNEAQ (reference sequence). The CDR3: CASSLGGVNTEAFF. The CDR3 nucleotides are TGTGCCAGCAGCTTGGGCGGGGTGAACACTGAAGCTTTCTTT.

V usage is TRBV7-8 and J usage is TRBJ2-7, with 9 bases that match TRBD1. The CDR3 has 16 amino acids. The germline gives CDR1 SGHVS, CDR2 FQNEAQ. V trimming: 4 bases; J trimming: 7 bases; junction bases outside the gene matches: 14. For the CDR3, the DNA is TGTGCCAGCAGCTCCTCTCGGACAGGGGTCCCGGGGGAGCAGTACTTC. It translates to CASSSSRTGVPGEQYF. The variable domain in full, with the rest retrieved from reference TRBV7-8 and TRBJ2-7, is GAGVSQSPRYKVAKRGQDVALRCDPISGHVSLFWYQQALGQGPEFLTYFQNEAQLDKSGLPSDRFFAERPEGSVSTLKIQRTQQEDSAVYLCASSSSRTGVPGEQYFGPGTRLTVT.